Presented here are 30 T cell receptor beta chains from one specimen sequenced in a study of CD8 T cells in ankylosing spondylitis. One entry per CDR3 protein, called by TCRdb with MiXCR from the 5' RACE reads. The sample includes around 91,000 distinct CDR3 sequences, roughly 9% of them seen just once. For these receptors, no antigen is known. The study's findings and limits: A TCR beta motif of about 8 highly homologous variants seemed to mark ankylosing spondylitis blood.

Sequences were obtained from blood, either unsorted or a sorted T cell fraction (not recorded which). Receptors originate from a male donor with ankylosing spondylitis.

On this clonotype: Germline is not matched at one junction end, which may reflect a read error. The genes are TRBV5-6 and TRBJ2-7; TRBD1 matches 11 bases. CDR3 length equals 15 residues. Germline V lookup: CDR1 SGHDT, CDR2 YYEEEE. In DNA form, the CDR3 reads TGTGTCAGCAGCTTAGGACAGGGGGCATACTACGAGCAGTACTTC. Translating it yields CVSSLGQGAYYEQYF.

This clonotype has more than one count but fewer than ten. V and J are TRBV5-5 and TRBJ2-7; D perhaps matches TRBD1 (5 bases). This CDR3 has 13 residues. Trimming left V 4 bases short and J 2 bases short, with 10 bases between. The V gene's germline CDR1 is SGHKS and CDR2 YYEKEE (reference sequence). CDR3 nucleotides: TGTGCCAGCAGCATCAGGGAAGCCTACGAGCAGTACTTC. This sequence encodes CASSIREAYEQYF.

The rearrangement uses TRBV10-3 and TRBJ2-7, with TRBD2 matching over 9 bases. CDR1 is ENHRY, CDR2 SYGVKD, per germline. This CDR3 is 13 amino acids long. Germline trimming cut 10 bases from V and 2 bases from J; bases unmatched to any gene: 6. The DNA for the CDR3 is TGTGCCACGAGGACTAGCGAAACCTACGAGCAGTACTTC. Translated: CATRTSETYEQYF.

This clonotype was observed a handful of times. The chain couples TRBV29-1 to TRBJ2-3; D not resolved. Germline-derived CDR1 and CDR2 are SQVTM and ANQGSEA. Trimming shortened V by 4 bases and J by 3 bases, and 14 bases separated the two germline ends. This CDR3 region has 14 residues. CDR3 amino acids: CSVASWRITDTQYF. Written as DNA, the CDR3 is TGCAGCGTTGCGAGTTGGCGGATTACAGATACGCAGTATTTT.

The chain has TRBV5-1 and TRBJ1-2; TRBD1 matches 9 bases. The germline CDR1 and CDR2 sequences are SGHRS and YFSETQ. With V trimmed by 0 bases and J by 8 bases, 11 bases remained unmatched. The CDR3 extends over 16 amino acids. CDR3 nucleotides: TGCGCCAGCAGCTTGGGCAACAGGGGGCCCCAAGGAGGCTACACCTTC. It codes for CASSLGNRGPQGGYTF.

This clonotype was found a few times. The V call is TRBV11-1, the J call TRBJ2-1, with 12 bases aligning to TRBD2. Trimming removed 1 base from V and 1 base from J; junction bases left unmatched: 5. The CDR3 runs to 18 residues. Germline CDR1 reads SGHAT; CDR2 reads FQDESV (reference sequence). The CDR3 DNA sequence: TGTGCCAGCAGCTTAGGACTAGCGGGAGAATCATCCTACAATGAGCAGTTCTTC. This gives the protein CASSLGLAGESSYNEQFF.

The chain employs TRBV20-1 and TRBJ1-2, with 8 bases that match TRBD1. The CDR3 extends over 12 amino acids. The germline CDR1 and CDR2 sequences are DFQATT and SNEGSKA (reference sequence). V gave up 6 bases and J gave up 7 bases; unmatched junction bases: 7. CDR3 sequence: CSARTGWVGYTF. The CDR3 DNA is TGCAGTGCGAGGACAGGGTGGGTTGGCTACACCTTC.

This clonotype was recorded at least ten times. DNA for the CDR3: TGTGCCAGCAGCCGGACCAGGGGAATCGGCACTGAAGCTTTCTTT. As protein: CASSRTRGIGTEAFF. The chain uses TRBV27 and TRBJ1-1, with D perhaps TRBD1 (6 bases). This CDR3 is 15 amino acids long. Trimming left V 6 bases short and J 4 bases short, with 18 bases between. Per the germline V gene, CDR1 is MNHEY and CDR2 is SMNVEV (reference sequence).

V usage is TRBV3-1 and J usage is TRBJ2-1; no definite D call. V lost 0 bases, J lost 4 bases, and 13 bases lay in between. This CDR3 is built from 16 residues. Germline V lookup: CDR1 LGHDT, CDR2 YNNKEL (reference sequence). DNA of the CDR3: TGTGCCAGCAGCCAAGAAGGAACTGGCGGATACAATGAGCAGTTCTTC. It yields the protein CASSQEGTGGYNEQFF.

The sample holds many counts of this clonotype. The rearrangement joins TRBV7-8 to TRBJ1-4; no reliable D call. Trimming left V 5 bases short and J 1 base short, with 11 bases between. Germline lookup yields CDR1 SGHVS and CDR2 FQNEAQ. The CDR3 has 15 residues. Here the CDR3 reads CASSPNSGTNEKLFF. The CDR3 DNA is TGTGCCAGCAGCCCAAACAGCGGAACTAATGAAAAACTGTTTTTT. Drawing the rest from reference TRBV7-8 and TRBJ1-4, the complete variable domain is GAGVSQSPRYKVAKRGQDVALRCDPISGHVSLFWYQQALGQGPEFLTYFQNEAQLDKSGLPSDRFFAERPEGSVSTLKIQRTQQEDSAVYLCASSPNSGTNEKLFFGSGTQLSVL.

The rearrangement links TRBV10-3 to TRBJ1-6; no clear D gene. The ends were cut back, 5 bases at V and 7 bases at J, with 6 bases in the middle. The length of the CDR3 is 12 residues. Germline V gives CDR1 ENHRY, CDR2 SYGVKD. The CDR3 nucleotides read TGTGCCATCAGTCGCGAGAATTCACCCCTCCACTTT. The encoded protein is CAISRENSPLHF.

This clonotype was counted at least ten times. The V call is TRBV5-1, the J call TRBJ2-3; TRBD1 aligns across 11 bases. This CDR3 has 15 residues. The germline V gene encodes CDR1 SGHRS and CDR2 YFSETQ. The V segment lost 3 bases and the J segment 5 bases; nucleotides outside the gene matches: 5. In DNA, the CDR3 is TGCGCCAGCAGCTGGACCGGGACAGGGGGAGATACGCAGTATTTT. Amino acid sequence: CASSWTGTGGDTQYF.

This clonotype was seen at least ten times. This chain connects TRBV29-1 to TRBJ2-2; D is undetermined. Germline V gene data show CDR1 as SQVTM and CDR2 as ANQGSEA. The CDR3 has 13 amino acids. V was pared by 7 bases and J by 0 bases, with 9 bases between. The DNA of the CDR3 is TGCAGCGCCCAGGCCCCGAACACCGGGGAGCTGTTTTTT. As protein: CSAQAPNTGELFF.

The chain has TRBV7-2 and TRBJ2-7, with 9 bases matching TRBD2. Per the germline V gene, CDR1 is SGHTA and CDR2 is FQGNSA. V gave up 4 bases and J gave up 2 bases; unmatched junction bases: 6. The CDR3 runs to 15 residues. CDR3 bases: TGTGCCAGCAGCTCACTAGCGGGTGATACCTACGAGCAGTACTTC. This encodes CASSSLAGDTYEQYF.

In this sample, this clonotype turned up a few times. The chain uses TRBV12-3 or TRBV12-4 and TRBJ2-6; 13 bases match TRBD2. Trimming removed 0 bases from V and 3 bases from J; junction bases left unmatched: 8. This CDR3 has 20 residues. CDR3 loop: CASSLAHGLAGVVGANVLTF. The CDR3 DNA is TGTGCCAGCAGTTTAGCCCACGGACTAGCGGGAGTCGTTGGGGCCAACGTCCTGACTTTC.

The table lists this clonotype with many counts. Here the CDR3 reads CASRQTSASSYNEQFF. The DNA for the CDR3 is TGTGCCAGCAGACAGACTAGCGCGAGCTCCTACAATGAGCAGTTCTTC. This chain uses TRBV28 with TRBJ2-1; 8 nucleotides line up with TRBD2. V was clipped by 6 bases and J by 0 bases; unmatched bases: 7. The CDR3 runs to 16 residues. In germline, CDR1 is MDHEN, CDR2 SYDVKM.

In its sample, this clonotype was seen a few times. The chain uses TRBV2 and TRBJ1-6, with 7 bases matching TRBD1. The CDR3 contains 15 residues. Germline loops: CDR1 SNHLY, CDR2 FYNNEI. Trimming removed 6 bases from V and 4 bases from J; junction bases left unmatched: 6. The CDR3, as DNA: TGTGCCAGCAGCCACCCGGGACAGTATAATTCACCCCTCCACTTT. Translation gives CASSHPGQYNSPLHF.

This clonotype was observed at least ten times. The chain links TRBV20-1 to TRBJ2-7; no firm D call. Germline CDR1 and CDR2: DFQATT and SNEGSKA (reference sequence). With 3 bases removed from V and 2 bases from J, the gap between germline ends came to 8 bases. The CDR3 loop spans 12 amino acids. The CDR3 loop reads CSARARTYEQYF. Written as DNA, the CDR3 is TGCAGTGCTAGGGCCAGAACCTACGAGCAGTACTTC.

This rearrangement joins TRBV25-1 to TRBJ2-1; the D is unclear. V lost 6 bases to trimming and J lost 2 bases, with 14 bases between them. The CDR3 is 15 residues long. From germline, CDR1 is MGHDK and CDR2 SYGVNS. This CDR3 reads CASRGSSSPYNEQFF. The CDR3 DNA sequence: TGTGCCAGCAGGGGGTCCTCTAGTCCCTACAATGAGCAGTTCTTC. Full variable domain (outside the CDR3, taken from reference TRBV25-1 and TRBJ2-1): EADIYQTPRYLVIGTGKKITLECSQTMGHDKMYWYQQDPGMELHLIHYSYGVNSTEKGDLSSESTVSRIRTEHFPLTLESARPSHTSQYLCASRGSSSPYNEQFFGPGTRLTVL.

This clonotype was recorded only once. The gene calls are TRBV6-4 and TRBJ2-1; the match to TRBD1 covers 7 bases. V was clipped by 2 bases and J by 0 bases; unmatched bases: 7. From germline, CDR1 is MRHNA and CDR2 SNTAGT. The CDR3 extends over 17 amino acids. CDR3 nucleotide sequence: TGTGCCAGCAGTGACGGACCGGGACAGAGCTCCTACAATGAGCAGTTCTTC. Residues: CASSDGPGQSSYNEQFF.

There are a few counts of this clonotype. The gene calls are TRBV24-1 and TRBJ1-2; 11 positions match TRBD1. The V gene's germline CDR1 is KGHDR and CDR2 SFDVKD. The CDR3 spans 16 residues. With 1 base clipped from V and 2 bases from J, the junction kept 2 bases outside the gene matches. The CDR3 DNA sequence: TGTGCCACCAGTGATTTCGGGACAGGGGGAAACTATGGCTACACCTTC. Its protein product is CATSDFGTGGNYGYTF.

This clonotype was seen a handful of times. V and J are TRBV15 and TRBJ1-4, with 11 nucleotides matching TRBD1. Germline loops: CDR1 LNHNV, CDR2 YYDKDF (reference sequence). This CDR3 comprises 15 residues. With V trimmed by 0 bases and J by 8 bases, 2 bases remained unmatched. The CDR3 DNA sequence: TGTGCCACCAGCAGAGACGGGACAGGGGGAGAAAAACTGTTTTTT. Translated, it gives CATSRDGTGGEKLFF.

This clonotype was recorded at least ten times. The chain links TRBV24-1 to TRBJ1-1; D unclear. The CDR3 runs 13 residues. Between the trimmed V and J ends, which lost 3 bases and 3 bases, there was a span of 7 bases. Germline loops: CDR1 KGHDR, CDR2 SFDVKD. The DNA of the CDR3 is TGTGCCACCAGTGATATCGACGACACTGAAGCTTTCTTT. This codes for CATSDIDDTEAFF.

This rearrangement joins TRBV12-3 or TRBV12-4 to TRBJ1-5; 7 nucleotides line up with TRBD1. The V gene end was trimmed by 5 bases and the J gene end by 0 bases; junction bases not matched to a gene: 13. The CDR3 extends over 18 amino acids. CDR3 loop: CASSHDRVVFHSNQPQHF. The CDR3 coding sequence is TGTGCCAGCAGTCACGACAGGGTCGTATTCCATAGCAATCAGCCCCAGCATTTT.

This chain joins TRBV7-8 and TRBJ2-1, with no clear D. CDR3 length: 11 residues. Between the trimmed V and J ends, which lost 2 bases and 10 bases, there was a span of 6 bases. CDR1 and CDR2 (germline): SGHVS, FQNEAQ. CDR3 sequence: CASSLTREQFF. CDR3 nucleotide sequence: TGTGCCAGCAGCTTAACCAGAGAGCAGTTCTTC.

The rearrangement joins TRBV24-1 to TRBJ1-2; TRBD1 might be the D (6 bases). This CDR3 is built from 14 residues. Germline V lookup: CDR1 KGHDR, CDR2 SFDVKD. Trimming left V 6 bases short and J 3 bases short, with 13 bases between. The CDR3, as DNA: TGTGCCACCAGTCCACAGGGTTTGGACTATGGCTACACCTTC. Translating gives CATSPQGLDYGYTF.

The chain couples TRBV7-2 to TRBJ2-5, with 13 bases that match TRBD2. J lost 6 bases, V lost 3 bases, and 10 bases had no gene match. The CDR3 is made up of 17 amino acids. The germline V gene encodes CDR1 SGHTA and CDR2 FQGNSA. CDR3 nucleotide sequence: TGTGCCAGCAGCTTCGGGACTAGCGGGACGACGTGGAAGACCCAGTACTTC. Its protein product is CASSFGTSGTTWKTQYF.

This chain connects TRBV20-1 to TRBJ1-2; weak D call: TRBD1 (5 bases). CDR1 and CDR2 (germline): DFQATT, SNEGSKA (reference sequence). The CDR3 runs 11 residues. The CDR3 is CSDRLGLGYTF. CDR3 DNA: TGCAGCGACCGACTGGGACTAGGCTACACCTTC.

This clonotype was seen many times. V and J are TRBV27 and TRBJ2-1; 7 nucleotides agree with TRBD2. The CDR3 runs 16 residues. Germline trimming cut 7 bases from V and 6 bases from J; bases unmatched to any gene: 15. Germline CDR1 is MNHEY and CDR2 is SMNVEV (reference sequence). Written as DNA, the CDR3 is TGTGCCAGCACCGCGGGGGAGCGCCTGGGACTCAATGAGCAGTTCTTC. This encodes CASTAGERLGLNEQFF.

DNA of the CDR3: TGTGCCAGCAGCGCCAGGACTAGCGGATGGGATACGCAGTATTTT. The encoded protein is CASSARTSGWDTQYF. The chain combines TRBV7-2 with TRBJ2-3; 10 nucleotides match TRBD2. Germline CDR1 is SGHTA and CDR2 is FQGNSA. The CDR3 runs 15 residues. Unmatched junction bases numbered 8, after V lost 5 bases and J lost 6 bases.